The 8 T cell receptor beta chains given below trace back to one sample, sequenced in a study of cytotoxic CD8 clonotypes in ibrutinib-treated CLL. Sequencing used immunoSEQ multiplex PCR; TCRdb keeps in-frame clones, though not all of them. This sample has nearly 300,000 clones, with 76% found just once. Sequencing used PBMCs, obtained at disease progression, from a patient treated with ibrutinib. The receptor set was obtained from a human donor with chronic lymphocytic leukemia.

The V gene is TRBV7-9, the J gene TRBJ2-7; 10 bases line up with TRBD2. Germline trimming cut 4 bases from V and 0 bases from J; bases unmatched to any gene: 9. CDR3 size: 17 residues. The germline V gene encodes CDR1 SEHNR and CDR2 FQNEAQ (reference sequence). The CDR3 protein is CASSSLKTSGLSYEQYF. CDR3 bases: TGTGCCAGCAGCTCCCTTAAGACTAGCGGGCTCTCCTACGAGCAGTACTTC.

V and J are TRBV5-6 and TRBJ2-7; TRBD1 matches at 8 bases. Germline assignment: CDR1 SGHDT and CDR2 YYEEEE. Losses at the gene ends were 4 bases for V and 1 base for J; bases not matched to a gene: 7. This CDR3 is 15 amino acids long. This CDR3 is CASSPLGTGSYEQYF. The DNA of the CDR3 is TGTGCCAGCAGCCCCTTAGGGACAGGTTCCTACGAGCAGTACTTC.

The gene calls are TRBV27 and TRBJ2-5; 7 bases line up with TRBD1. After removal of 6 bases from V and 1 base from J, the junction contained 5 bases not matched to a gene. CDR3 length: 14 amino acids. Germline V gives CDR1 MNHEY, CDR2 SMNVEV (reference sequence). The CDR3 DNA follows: TGTGCCAGCAGCCGCAGGACAGGCCAAGAGACCCAGTACTTC. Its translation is CASSRRTGQETQYF.

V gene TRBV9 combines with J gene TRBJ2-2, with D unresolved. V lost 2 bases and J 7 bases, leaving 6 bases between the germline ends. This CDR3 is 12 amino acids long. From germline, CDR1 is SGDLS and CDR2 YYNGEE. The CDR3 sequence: CASSVGLGELFF. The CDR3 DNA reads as TGTGCCAGCAGCGTGGGTCTCGGGGAGCTGTTTTTT.

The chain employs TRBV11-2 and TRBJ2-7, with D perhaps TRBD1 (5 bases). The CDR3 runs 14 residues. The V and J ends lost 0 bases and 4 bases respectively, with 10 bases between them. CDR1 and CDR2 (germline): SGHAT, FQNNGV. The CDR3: CASSLDRQRYEQYF. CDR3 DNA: TGTGCCAGCAGCTTAGATAGACAGAGATACGAGCAGTACTTC.

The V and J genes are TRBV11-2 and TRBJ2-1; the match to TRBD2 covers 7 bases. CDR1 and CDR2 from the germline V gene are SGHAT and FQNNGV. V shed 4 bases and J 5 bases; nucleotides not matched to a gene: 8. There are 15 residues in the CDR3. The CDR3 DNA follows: TGTGCCAGCAGCTATGCTAGCGGTTTGGACAATGAGCAGTTCTTC. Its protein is CASSYASGLDNEQFF.

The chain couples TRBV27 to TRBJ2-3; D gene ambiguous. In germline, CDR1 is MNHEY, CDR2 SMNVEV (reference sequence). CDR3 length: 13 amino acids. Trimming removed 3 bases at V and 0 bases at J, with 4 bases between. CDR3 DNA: TGTGCCAGCAGTTTTGCCAGCACAGATACGCAGTATTTT. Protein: CASSFASTDTQYF.

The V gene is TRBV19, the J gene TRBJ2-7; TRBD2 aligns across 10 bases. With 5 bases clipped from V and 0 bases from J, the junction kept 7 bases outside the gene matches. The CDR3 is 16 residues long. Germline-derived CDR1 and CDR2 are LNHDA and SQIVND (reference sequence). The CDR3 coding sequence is TGTGCCAGTAGTGGTAAGCGGGAGGGCCCCTCCTACGAGCAGTACTTC. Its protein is CASSGKREGPSYEQYF.